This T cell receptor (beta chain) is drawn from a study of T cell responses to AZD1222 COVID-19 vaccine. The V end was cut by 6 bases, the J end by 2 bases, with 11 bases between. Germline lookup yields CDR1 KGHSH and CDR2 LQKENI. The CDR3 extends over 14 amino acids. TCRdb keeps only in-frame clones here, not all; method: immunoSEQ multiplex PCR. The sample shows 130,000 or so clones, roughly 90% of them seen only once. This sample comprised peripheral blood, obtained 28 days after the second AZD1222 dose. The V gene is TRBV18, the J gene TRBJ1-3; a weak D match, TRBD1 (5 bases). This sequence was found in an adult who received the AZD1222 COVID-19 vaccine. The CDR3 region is CASSQEQAGNTIYF. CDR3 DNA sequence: TGTGCCAGCTCCCAGGAACAGGCTGGAAACACCATATATTTT.